This T cell receptor beta chain is drawn from a study of post-analysis software for immune sequencing data. General study findings and limits: Samples from a shared batch, those prepared together, strongly co-clustered by F measure. Included in a set of several TRBV segments more frequent in patients than controls were TRBV5-6, TRBV5-1 and TRBV20-1. People with multiple sclerosis had a significantly lower normalized Chao1 diversity than controls did.

Remarks on this clonotype: Its cognate antigen is unknown.

The V gene lost 1 base and the J gene lost 3 bases, with 25 bases spanning the gap. Germline V gives CDR1 SNHLY, CDR2 FYNNEI. The CDR3 consists of 19 residues. Incorporated into the TCR beta cDNA libraries were unique molecular identifiers, which served to reduce PCR and sequencing biases. A population of about 0.95 to 10 million T cells gave rise to around 480,000 cDNA molecules. Each CDR3 protein gets one entry after TCRdb re-called the PCR reads with MiXCR. Among about 620,000 distinct CDR3 sequences, around 44% were seen once, and the ten largest hold around 1.7%. Sequencing was performed on blood. The sequence came from a girl aged 10 to 17 with multiple sclerosis. The rearrangement joins TRBV2 to TRBJ2-7; D might be TRBD2 (6 bases). This CDR3 is CASSEGLLEGLETVYEQYF. CDR3 bases: TGTGCCAGCAGTGAAGGTCTACTGGAGGGACTCGAAACTGTCTACGAGCAGTACTTC.